The sequence of this TCR beta chain was determined in a study of persistence of HIV-infected CD4 T cells. Background on the study: Multiple blood draws of up to 180 mL, except two donors with single leukapheresis. Study-level points and caveats: Bulk TCR data could not be restricted to HIV-1-infected CMV-responding cells. Antigen-responding cells were enriched for degenerate expanded CDR3beta sequences. TCRbeta richness was lower in CMV- and Gag-responding cells than in anti-CD3/anti-CD28-responding cells.

Trimming took off 7 bases at V and 8 bases at J, with 17 bases between the two ends. This CDR3 comprises 13 residues. This clone appeared once. As yet, its antigen is unknown. An overlapping HIV-1 Gag peptide pool stimulated these cells at 0.95 to 1 ug/peptide/mL. Sorted nonresponding memory CD4+ T cells were CD40L-negative, CD69-negative, CD45RO-high. The libraries were made with immunoSEQ version 4 in survey mode. Assay used: immunoSEQ multiplex PCR; TCRdb lists only in-frame clones, some missing. The repertoire holds about 41,000 clones, with about 84% as singletons. The V gene is TRBV12-3 or TRBV12-4, the J gene TRBJ1-2; D might be TRBD1 (5 bases). The sequencing used CD4+ T cells sorted from PBMCs after roughly 18-hour stimulation, collected from a patient who received antiretroviral therapy. This receptor was taken from an adult man with HIV who was CMV-seropositive. CDR3 amino acids: CASKKGPWGGYTF. The CDR3 DNA reads as TGTGCCAGCAAGAAGGGACCGTGGGGCGGCTACACCTTC.